These 13 T cell receptor beta chains share one sample of origin, sequenced in a study of blood T cells in healthy people across ages. Using a J-beta primer mix together with a sample-barcoded 5' primer, a second PCR was run for 7 to 11 cycles. TCRdb used MiXCR to reprocess the 5' RACE reads, holding one entry per CDR3 protein. Of hundreds of thousands of distinct CDR3 sequences in the sample, roughly 43% were seen once. Sample: blood. The receptors here all came from a man aged 25-40 years in good health.

The chain employs TRBV2 and TRBJ1-6, with 7 bases aligning to TRBD1. The germline V gene encodes CDR1 SNHLY and CDR2 FYNNEI. V shed 7 bases, J shed 7 bases, and the junction held 4 bases outside the gene matches. The CDR3 consists of 13 residues. The CDR3 nucleotides read TGTGCCAGCATGGGGACAGAAAATTCACCCCTCCACTTT. The encoded protein is CASMGTENSPLHF.

The chain couples TRBV18 to TRBJ1-3, with D unclear. Germline V gives CDR1 KGHSH, CDR2 LQKENI. The CDR3 is made up of 17 amino acids. The V gene lost 3 bases and the J gene lost 0 bases, with 15 bases spanning the gap. The CDR3, as DNA: TGTGCCAGCTCACCTAGGACTGCTTCGAGCTCTGGAAACACCATATATTTT. As protein: CASSPRTASSSGNTIYF.

This clonotype was detected a few times. The chain is built from TRBV24-1 and TRBJ2-3, with TRBD1 matching over 9 bases. CDR3 length: 17 amino acids. CDR1 KGHDR and CDR2 SFDVKD come from the germline V gene. The trim removed 4 bases at V and 2 bases at J, leaving 9 bases unmatched. The CDR3 DNA reads as TGTGCCACCAGTGACTCCTTGGACAGGGGCTCCACAGATACGCAGTATTTT. Translating it yields CATSDSLDRGSTDTQYF.

This clonotype came up a few times. The rearrangement joins TRBV12-3 or TRBV12-4 to TRBJ2-7; 9 bases map to TRBD1. The CDR3 length is 12 residues. Germline trimming cut 10 bases from V and 6 bases from J; bases unmatched to any gene: 7. Here the CDR3 reads CATTDRGGEQYF. The DNA of the CDR3 is TGTGCCACCACGGACAGGGGAGGCGAGCAGTACTTC.

The V and J genes are TRBV28 and TRBJ1-1, with D hard to call. Per the germline V gene, CDR1 is MDHEN and CDR2 is SYDVKM. The CDR3 is 15 residues long. V was cut by 3 bases and J by 1 base, with 12 bases left in between. CDR3 nucleotide sequence: TGTGCCAGCAGTTTGGTTGAGGCGAGGAACACTGAAGCTTTCTTT. Amino acid sequence: CASSLVEARNTEAFF.

CDR3 DNA sequence: TGCAGTGCTAAGAGCAGGGTTTCGTACAATGAGCAGTTCTTC. Translated, it gives CSAKSRVSYNEQFF. The chain combines TRBV20-1 with TRBJ2-1, with a tentative D call TRBD1 (5 bases). Germline V gene lookup returns CDR1 DFQATT and CDR2 SNEGSKA (reference sequence). V was cut by 4 bases and J by 4 bases, with 14 bases left in between. The CDR3 contains 14 residues.

This clonotype was seen only a few times. The rearrangement joins TRBV5-1 to TRBJ2-3; D assignment may be TRBD1 or TRBD2 (5 bases each). Per germline, CDR1 SGHRS and CDR2 YFSETQ. Trimming left V 3 bases short and J 0 bases short, with 14 bases between. CDR3 size: 16 residues. CDR3 DNA sequence: TGCGCCAGCAGCTCGGGGACGACAATTAGCACAGATACGCAGTATTTT. It is translated as CASSSGTTISTDTQYF.

This clonotype was recorded a few times. The chain links TRBV4-3 to TRBJ1-2; 9 bases map to TRBD1. This CDR3 has 14 amino acids. The V and J ends lost 3 bases and 7 bases, in that order; junction bases with no gene match: 6. Germline CDR1 LGHNA, CDR2 YSLEER. This CDR3 is CASSQDRGAPGYTF. Here the CDR3 DNA reads TGCGCCAGCAGCCAGGACAGGGGCGCACCTGGCTACACCTTC.

The rearrangement joins TRBV20-1 to TRBJ2-3, with TRBD1 identical over 7 bases. Germline values: CDR1 DFQATT, CDR2 SNEGSKA (reference sequence). This CDR3 has 15 residues. The trim removed 6 bases at V and 4 bases at J, leaving 13 bases unmatched. CDR3 sequence reads: CSADLRPTGSDTQYF. The CDR3 DNA follows: TGCAGTGCCGATCTCAGACCGACAGGGTCAGATACGCAGTATTTT.

The V and J genes are TRBV6-4 and TRBJ2-3; D may be TRBD1 (5 bases). The CDR3 is 15 amino acids. Germline V lookup: CDR1 MRHNA, CDR2 SNTAGT. V was trimmed by 0 bases and J by 2 bases, leaving 9 bases between them. The chain's CDR3 is CASSDSGVATDTQYF. CDR3 nucleotide sequence: TGTGCCAGCAGTGACTCAGGGGTTGCCACAGATACGCAGTATTTT.

CDR3 nucleotides: TGTGCCAGCAGCCCCGGGGGGTACCAAGAGACCCAGTACTTC. Amino acid sequence: CASSPGGYQETQYF. V gene TRBV5-5 combines with J gene TRBJ2-5; 7 bases agree with TRBD2. The germline gives CDR1 SGHKS, CDR2 YYEKEE (reference sequence). The CDR3 is 14 residues long. Trimming at V came to 4 bases and at J to 0 bases, leaving 3 bases not matched to a gene. Full variable domain (missing parts from reference TRBV5-5 and TRBJ2-5): DAGVTQSPTHLIKTRGQQVTLRCSPISGHKSVSWYQQVLGQGPQFIFQYYEKEERGRGNFPDRFSARQFPNYSSELNVNALLLGDSALYLCASSPGGYQETQYFGPGTRLLVL.

This sequence joins TRBV13 and TRBJ2-3; 14 positions match TRBD2. With 5 bases clipped from V and 1 base from J, the junction kept 8 bases outside the gene matches. This CDR3 has 18 residues. CDR1 is PRHDT and CDR2 is FYEKMQ in the germline V gene (reference sequence). The CDR3 bases are TGTGCCAGCAGCAACGCGACTAGCGGGGGGGATGGCACAGATACGCAGTATTTT. Translating it yields CASSNATSGGDGTDTQYF.

This rearrangement joins TRBV12-3 or TRBV12-4 to TRBJ1-5; the D is unclear. The CDR3 covers 15 residues. The germline V and J ends were trimmed by 5 bases and 7 bases, with 18 bases remaining between them. The CDR3 loop is CASSEGLTSLQPQHF. The CDR3 bases are TGTGCCAGCAGTGAGGGCCTAACGTCCCTACAGCCCCAGCATTTT.